This T cell receptor (beta chain) appears in the sequencing data of a study of spatial heterogeneity in lung cancer (dated by TCRdb to about 2019). For the study in its entirety: More beta-chain than alpha-chain transcripts were consistently detected, likely reflecting higher beta-chain transcript abundance. In the raw uncorrected reads, each unique combination of TCR and UMI appeared on average more than ten times. The study quantitatively compared TCR alpha and beta repertoires across multiple tumor regions, matched nontumor lung and blood in non-small cell lung cancer. Nonsynonymous mutation counts, determined by whole-exome sequencing of tumor tissue, were related to TCR repertoire features. At surgery, both alpha and beta chains were TCR-sequenced in 200 to 250 tumor regions, 64 matched nontumor lung samples and some 58 PBMC samples. What the research found in general, with its limitations: Ubiquitous expanded tumor TCRs were found in blood more often at tumor resection than at routine follow-up. Additional single-cell paired TCR alpha and beta sequencing was considered necessary to confirm, at a functional level, the hypothesis that regional TCRs recognize regional mutations.

This clonotype was found many times. Its recognized antigen is unknown. Nothing much larger sits one base from this clone, and base qualities are not available. Library prep was done by 5' RACE. This sample was sequenced with a NextSeq 500. In the TCR library protocol, a unique molecular identifier was attached to each TCR cDNA molecule so that PCR and sequencing errors could be corrected. In the authors' own workflow: TCR identification, UMI-based error correction and CDR3 extraction were performed with Decombinator tools. TCRs above a frequency of 2 per 1,000, corresponding to the top 1% of the tumor frequency distribution, were defined as expanded. Rényi diversity was computed with the R vegan package after subsampling each repertoire 100 times to 5,000 TCRs. CDR3 similarity networks were built from amino acid triplet string-kernel similarity, with CDR3s being connected when pairwise similarity was above 0.82. TCRdb reprocessed the public reads (quality trimming at Q25 with fastp, clone calling with MiXCR) and kept in-frame beta chains. All rows with the same CDR3 protein become a single entry with the most common DNA and genes. Here the V and J calls rest on TCRdb's processing, not on the authors' analysis. This sample comprises tens of thousands of distinct CDR3 sequences, 15% to 25% of them detected only once. The ten largest clonotypes hold 5% to 8% of the sample.

The CDR3 has 13 amino acids, counting the end cysteine and phenylalanine. Just the 39-base CDR3 DNA is kept, in frame starting at base 1. The germline V gene (reference sequence) provides CDR1 PRHDT and CDR2 FYEKMQ. Here V drops 5 bases and J drops 4 bases, and the junction holds 3 bases not matched to any gene. The time point tag for this specimen amounts to: sample taken at primary tumor resection. For TCR sequencing, whole RNA was extracted from tumor and nontumor lung tissue, or from cryopreserved PBMC samples, and no cell sorting was done. The donors were some 76 patients from the lung TRACERx cohort who had early-stage, untreated non-small cell lung cancer. A patient was chosen for TCR sequencing only when enough RNA was available from at least two tumor regions.

The sequence was obtained from a male donor with early-stage non-small cell lung cancer. The sequences come from PBMCs, collected at surgery. Recombination connected TRBV13 to TRBJ1-1; 8 bases in the middle match TRBD1. The DNA reads TGTGCCAGCAGCGCCCAGGGGGCCACTGAAGCTTTCTTT. Its coded protein is CASSAQGATEAFF. Reference TRBV13 and TRBJ1-1 genes cover what lies past the CDR3, so the full variable domain is AAGVIQSPRHLIKEKRETATLKCYPIPRHDTVYWYQQGPGQDPQFLISFYEKMQSDKGSIPDRFSAQQFSDYHSELNMSSLELGDSALYFCASSAQGATEAFFGQGTRLTVV.